This TCR beta chain was obtained from a study of beta chain features in type 1 diabetes. Study-wide points: Using cDNA template may skew counts toward highly expressing activated cells. Insertions at VDJ junctions were less frequent in type 1 diabetes patients. These patients also deleted more nucleotides at the same junctions. Shortening that was moderate but significant affected the TCRB CDR3s of Type 1 diabetes patients in all four CD4+ subsets.

Sequenced material consisted of expressed TCRB transcripts (all of the isolated RNA was reverse transcribed). Produced via immunoSEQ multiplex PCR; TCRdb's table is partial and in-frame only. The sample includes around 100,000 clones, 25% to 30% of them seen just once. CDR3 length equals 14 residues. The V end was cut by 5 bases, the J end by 1 base, with 10 bases between. Germline loops: CDR1 MDHEN, CDR2 SYDVKM. Notes on this clone: Its target is unknown.

The J gene is TRBJ2-3, the V gene TRBV28; D possibly corresponds to TRBD2 (5 bases). This sequence originates from a woman under 30 with type 1 diabetes. Sequencing was performed on central memory CD4+ T cells from blood. The DNA of the CDR3 is TGTGCCAGCAGTACTAGTGGGGGCACAGATACGCAGTATTTT. This translates into CASSTSGGTDTQYF. Drawing the rest from reference TRBV28 and TRBJ2-3, the complete variable domain is DVKVTQSSRYLVKRTGEKVFLECVQDMDHENMFWYRQDPGLGLRLIYFSYDVKMKEKGDIPEGYSVSREKKERFSLILESASTNQTSMYLCASSTSGGTDTQYFGPGTRLTVL.